A single sample is the source of the 10 T cell receptor beta chains below, sequenced in a study of identical twins. TCRdb recomputed calls from the 5' RACE reads with MiXCR, one row per CDR3 protein. Of about 260,000 distinct CDR3 sequences in the sample, 7% were seen once. In addition, the sample was reused for a study of yellow fever vaccine responses in identical twins.

The specimen sequenced was memory (CD45RO+) T cells sorted from blood. These receptor sequences come from a woman younger than 35 in good health.

This clonotype was picked up many times. The genes are TRBV12-3 or TRBV12-4 and TRBJ2-2; possible D gene TRBD2, 7 bases. The CDR3 loop spans 15 amino acids. Trimming took off 5 bases at V and 3 bases at J, with 13 bases between the two ends. The CDR3 loop is CASSRGGADTGELFF. The CDR3 DNA sequence: TGTGCCAGCAGTAGAGGGGGGGCAGACACCGGGGAGCTGTTTTTT.

This clonotype showed up many times. This chain connects TRBV12-3 or TRBV12-4 to TRBJ2-7; D possibly corresponds to TRBD2 (5 bases). The V end was cut by 8 bases, the J end by 0 bases, with 11 bases between. There are 13 residues in the CDR3. This CDR3 is CASQRSSSYEQYF. The DNA for the CDR3 is TGTGCCAGCCAGCGGTCCTCCTCCTACGAGCAGTACTTC.

This clonotype was seen many times. The J gene is TRBJ1-5, the V gene TRBV28; possible D gene TRBD1, 5 bases. The V end was cut by 6 bases, the J end by 5 bases, with 29 bases between. CDR3 size: 19 residues. Germline V gene sequence: CDR1 MDHEN, CDR2 SYDVKM. The CDR3 DNA sequence: TGTGCCAGCAGCCGCTCCCTTGGTTTTGGGGCGCTTCTGGATCAGCCCCAGCATTTT. This translates into CASSRSLGFGALLDQPQHF.

This clonotype was counted many times. V and J are TRBV10-3 and TRBJ2-5; a possible D gene is TRBD2 (5 bases). The length of the CDR3 is 15 residues. The germline gives CDR1 ENHRY, CDR2 SYGVKD. The ends were cut back, 0 bases at V and 4 bases at J, with 12 bases in the middle. The CDR3, as DNA: TGTGCCATCAGTGAGTCATCGGGAATCGGAGAGACCCAGTACTTC. Its translation is CAISESSGIGETQYF.

Concerning this clonotype: The junction and the germline gene differ at one end; a read error may be behind it. The gene calls are TRBV3-1 and TRBJ2-5; 11 bases match TRBD2. This CDR3 has 18 amino acids. The germline CDR1 and CDR2 sequences are LGHDT and YNNKEL (reference sequence). The CDR3 loop is CTSSRGWTSGSPRETQYF. CDR3 nucleotides: TGTACCAGCAGCCGAGGGTGGACTAGCGGGTCCCCAAGGGAGACCCAGTACTTC.

Only a few counts were recorded for this clonotype. The chain uses TRBV19 and TRBJ2-1, with D uncertain. The CDR3 sequence is 14 residues long. Trimming left V 10 bases short and J 3 bases short, with 16 bases between. CDR1 is LNHDA and CDR2 is SQIVND in the germline V gene (reference sequence). CDR3 in DNA: TGTGCCACAAGATTTGGAGCGAACTACAATGAGCAGTTCTTC. It codes for CATRFGANYNEQFF.

This chain joins TRBV24-1 and TRBJ2-1, with a weak D call TRBD1 (6 bases). The CDR3 covers 12 residues. Germline values: CDR1 KGHDR, CDR2 SFDVKD. V was cut by 7 bases and J by 8 bases, with 11 bases left in between. The DNA for the CDR3 is TGTGCCACCAGCGGGACAACAGATGAGCAGTTCTTC. It yields the protein CATSGTTDEQFF.

There are many counts of this clonotype. The J gene is TRBJ1-5, the V gene TRBV4-2, with TRBD1 as a possible D gene (6 bases). The length of the CDR3 is 18 residues. V lost 1 base to trimming and J lost 2 bases, with 18 bases between them. Germline V gene sequence: CDR1 LGHNA, CDR2 YNFKEQ. This chain's CDR3 is CASSQGWSRGAGNQPQHF. The CDR3 region has the DNA TGTGCCAGCAGCCAAGGTTGGTCTCGGGGGGCAGGCAATCAGCCCCAGCATTTT.

The chain uses TRBV20-1 and TRBJ2-7; 8 bases fit TRBD1. The CDR3 is made up of 12 amino acids. CDR1 is DFQATT, CDR2 SNEGSKA, per germline (reference sequence). V lost 6 bases to trimming and J lost 2 bases; unmatched junction nucleotides: 3. Written as DNA, the CDR3 is TGCAGTGCCAAACAGGGGGCCTACGAGCAGTACGTC. Protein product: CSAKQGAYEQYV.

This clonotype was observed at least ten times. The chain combines TRBV20-1 with TRBJ1-3, with no clear D. Germline V CDR1 and CDR2: DFQATT, SNEGSKA (reference sequence). V lost 5 bases to trimming and J lost 6 bases, with 20 bases between them. There are 15 residues in the CDR3. In DNA, the CDR3 is TGCAGTGCTCCCCCGGAAAGGCCAGCAGAAAACACCATATATTTT. Protein: CSAPPERPAENTIYF.